The TCR beta chain described here comes from a study of blood T cell repertoires in COVID-19. About the research overall: From T cells, B-cell-depleted T cells, or PBMCs came the material, which was cDNA or gDNA.

In the original processing: Reference gene primers were amplified, and this amplification served to estimate nucleated cell counts. Sequenced by immunoSEQ multiplex PCR; TCRdb stores in-frame clones only, minus some. D and trimming were read from the DNA, whereas the V and J calls and clone size are those reported in that table. The sample lists some 240,000 clones; 75% to 90% were seen once. The CDR3 length is 17 residues. Germline V gives CDR1 LNHNV, CDR2 YYDKDF (reference sequence). The trim removed 3 bases at V and 8 bases at J, leaving 11 bases unmatched. This receptor was taken from a woman in her 40s who had recovered from COVID-19. Sample: peripheral blood. The genes are TRBV15 and TRBJ2-2; TRBD2 aligns across 11 bases. The CDR3 DNA is TGTGCCACCAGCAGGGGACAACCCTCTAGCGGGAGGGGGGAGCTGTTTTTT. It translates to CATSRGQPSSGRGELFF.